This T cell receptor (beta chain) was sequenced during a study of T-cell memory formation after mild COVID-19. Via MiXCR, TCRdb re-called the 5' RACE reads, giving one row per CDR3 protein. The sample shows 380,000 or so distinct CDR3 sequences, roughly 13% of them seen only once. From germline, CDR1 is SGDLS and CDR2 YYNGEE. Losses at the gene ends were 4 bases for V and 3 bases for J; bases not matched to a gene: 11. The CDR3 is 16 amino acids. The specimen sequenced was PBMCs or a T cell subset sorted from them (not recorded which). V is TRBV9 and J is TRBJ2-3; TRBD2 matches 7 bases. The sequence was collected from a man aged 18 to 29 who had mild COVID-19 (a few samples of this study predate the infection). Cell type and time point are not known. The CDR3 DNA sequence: TGTGCCAGCAGCCTAACCTCTAGCGGATGGACAGATACGCAGTATTTT. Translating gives CASSLTSSGWTDTQYF.